Described below is a single TCR beta chain sequence and its context. Its recognized antigen is unknown. This may stem from a read error, because a much larger clone lies one nucleotide away. From a lookup of the germline V gene (reference sequence), CDR1 and CDR2 are MNHNY and SVGAGI. Counted from cysteine to phenylalanine, this CDR3 has 15 amino acids. This entry keeps only the CDR3 DNA: 45 bases, framed from base 1. Trimming leaves V shorter by 6 bases and J shorter by 6 bases, with the junction holding 9 bases beyond the gene matches. These data originate in a study of breast tumors, draining lymph nodes, adjacent tissues (dated by TCRdb to the mid-2010s). About the investigation overall: In breast cancer patients, the study compared the TCR beta repertoires of tumor, adjacent nontumor tissue and axillary lymph nodes. The study aimed to assess the relationships and possible T-cell exchange between tumor, surrounding tissue and draining lymph node repertoires in human breast cancer. Summary of the overall study and its limitations: In luminal-like breast cancer, tumor and nontumor tissue repertoires resembled each other significantly more than in basal-like breast cancer. The study presented the conclusion that tumor T cells originate in lymph nodes as consistent with a hypothesis, not as something directly demonstrated. The data were considered consistent with the idea that most tumor T cells come from the lymph node and then expand in tumor tissue. Tumor T-cell repertoires showed less diversity than lymph node repertoires and more diversity than nontumor tissue repertoires, and tumor T-cell repertoires showed preferential V and J gene usage.

Lymph node samples came from the axillary draining lymph nodes of breast cancer patients. The run used an Illumina HiSeq 2000. TCR beta chain libraries were generated by multiplex PCR amplification. High-throughput sequencing was used to analyze the amplified TCR beta chain products. TCRdb applied fastp at Q25 and MiXCR to the public reads, then kept only in-frame beta chains. Rows with one shared CDR3 protein collapse into an entry with the most common genes and DNA. This sample comprises about 140,000 distinct CDR3 sequences, about 20% of them detected only once. The top ten clonotypes cover approximately 2.7% of the sample.

The TCR sequence derives from a female donor with breast cancer. Some clones in this sample may be carry-over from other donors' samples. Sequenced input: axillary lymph node tissue. The rearrangement combines TRBV6-6 with TRBJ2-7; 12 middle bases align to TRBD2. The CDR3 is CASRPRGLAGLEQYF. The nucleotides are TGTGCCAGCAGACCACGAGGACTAGCGGGACTCGAGCAGTACTTC.